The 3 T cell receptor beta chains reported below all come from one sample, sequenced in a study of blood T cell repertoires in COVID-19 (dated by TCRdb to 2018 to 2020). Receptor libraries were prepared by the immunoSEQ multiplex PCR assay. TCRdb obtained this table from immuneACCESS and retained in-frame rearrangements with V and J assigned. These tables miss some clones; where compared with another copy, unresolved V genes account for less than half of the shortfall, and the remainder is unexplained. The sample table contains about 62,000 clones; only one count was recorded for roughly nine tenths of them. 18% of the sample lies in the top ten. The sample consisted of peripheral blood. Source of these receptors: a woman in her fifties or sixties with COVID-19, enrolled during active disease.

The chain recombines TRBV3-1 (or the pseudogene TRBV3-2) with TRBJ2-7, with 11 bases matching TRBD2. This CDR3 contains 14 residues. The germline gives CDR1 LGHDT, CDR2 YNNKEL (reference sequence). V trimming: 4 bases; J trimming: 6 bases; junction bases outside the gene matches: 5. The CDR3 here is CASSPTGTSGEQYF. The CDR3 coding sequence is TGTGCCAGCAGCCCGACCGGGACTAGCGGCGAGCAGTACTTC.

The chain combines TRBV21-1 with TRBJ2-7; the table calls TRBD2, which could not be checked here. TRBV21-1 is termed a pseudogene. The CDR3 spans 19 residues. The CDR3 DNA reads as TGTGCCAGCAGCTCACAAAGCGGGGCTACTAGCGTTTACTCCTACGAGCAGTACTTC. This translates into CASSSQSGATSVYSYEQYF.

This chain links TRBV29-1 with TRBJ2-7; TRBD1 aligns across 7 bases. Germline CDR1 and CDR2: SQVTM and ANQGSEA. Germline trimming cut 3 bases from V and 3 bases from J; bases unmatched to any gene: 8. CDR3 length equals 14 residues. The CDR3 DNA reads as TGCAGCGTTGATCCCTCTGGACAGGACTACGAGCAGTACTTC. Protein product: CSVDPSGQDYEQYF.